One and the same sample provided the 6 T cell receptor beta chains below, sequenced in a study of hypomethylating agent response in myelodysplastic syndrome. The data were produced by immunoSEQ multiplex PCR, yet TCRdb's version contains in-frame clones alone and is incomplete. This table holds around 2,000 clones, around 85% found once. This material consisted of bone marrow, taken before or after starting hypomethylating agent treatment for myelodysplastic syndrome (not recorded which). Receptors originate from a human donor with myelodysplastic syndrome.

Here the CDR3 DNA reads TGTGCCAGCAGTTTAGGACAGGGTGGCAATCAGCCCCAGCATTTT. The encoded protein is CASSLGQGGNQPQHF. This chain links TRBV28 with TRBJ1-5; 8 bases fit TRBD1. V lost 2 bases, J lost 2 bases, and 2 bases stayed unmatched. The CDR3 is 15 amino acids. Germline lookup yields CDR1 MDHEN and CDR2 SYDVKM.

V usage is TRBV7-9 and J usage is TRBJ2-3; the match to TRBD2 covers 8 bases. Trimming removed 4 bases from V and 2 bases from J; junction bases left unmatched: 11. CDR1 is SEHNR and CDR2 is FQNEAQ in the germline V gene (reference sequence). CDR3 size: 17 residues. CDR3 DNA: TGTGCCAGCAGCTCGATCCAACGGGGGGGGTTCACAGATACGCAGTATTTT. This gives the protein CASSSIQRGGFTDTQYF.

The chain's CDR3 is CASSAPTSGRESYNEQFF. As DNA, the CDR3 is TGTGCCAGCAGTGCCCCCACTAGCGGGAGAGAATCCTACAATGAGCAGTTCTTC. V and J are TRBV25-1 and TRBJ2-1, with 11 bases identical to TRBD2. Germline-derived CDR1 and CDR2 are MGHDK and SYGVNS. This CDR3 contains 18 residues. Losses at the gene ends were 4 bases for V and 1 base for J; bases not matched to a gene: 9.

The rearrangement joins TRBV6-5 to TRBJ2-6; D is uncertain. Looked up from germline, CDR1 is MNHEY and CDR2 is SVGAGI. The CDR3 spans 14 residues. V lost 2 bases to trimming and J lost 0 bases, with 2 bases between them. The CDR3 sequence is CASSYNSGANVLTF. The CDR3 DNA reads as TGTGCCAGCAGTTACAACTCTGGGGCCAACGTCCTGACTTTC.

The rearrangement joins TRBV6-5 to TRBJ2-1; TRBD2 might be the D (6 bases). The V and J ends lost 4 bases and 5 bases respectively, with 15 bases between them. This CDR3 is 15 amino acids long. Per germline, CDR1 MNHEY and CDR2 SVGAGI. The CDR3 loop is CASSFSGLVHNEQFF. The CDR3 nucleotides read TGTGCCAGCAGTTTTTCGGGACTCGTTCACAATGAGCAGTTCTTC.

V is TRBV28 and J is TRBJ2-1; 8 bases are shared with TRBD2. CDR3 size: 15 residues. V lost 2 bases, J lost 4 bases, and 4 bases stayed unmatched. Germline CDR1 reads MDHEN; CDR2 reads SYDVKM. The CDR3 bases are TGTGCCAGCAGTTTAGGGCCTAGCGGGTACAATGAGCAGTTCTTC. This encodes CASSLGPSGYNEQFF.